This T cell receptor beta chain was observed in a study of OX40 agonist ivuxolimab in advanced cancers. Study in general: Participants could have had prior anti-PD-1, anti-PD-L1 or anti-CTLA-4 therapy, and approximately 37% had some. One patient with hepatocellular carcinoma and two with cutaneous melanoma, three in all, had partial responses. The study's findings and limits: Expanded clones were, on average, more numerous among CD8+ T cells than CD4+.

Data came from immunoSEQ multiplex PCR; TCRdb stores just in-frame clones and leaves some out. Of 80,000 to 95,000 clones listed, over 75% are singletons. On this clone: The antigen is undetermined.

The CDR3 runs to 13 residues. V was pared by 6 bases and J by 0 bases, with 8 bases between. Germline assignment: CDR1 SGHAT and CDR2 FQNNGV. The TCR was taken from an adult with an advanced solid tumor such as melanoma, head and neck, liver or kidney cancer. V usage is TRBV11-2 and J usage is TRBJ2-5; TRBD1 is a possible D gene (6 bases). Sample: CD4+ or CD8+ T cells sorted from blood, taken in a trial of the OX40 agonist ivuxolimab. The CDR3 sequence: CASSRDNQETQYF. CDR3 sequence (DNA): TGTGCCAGCAGTAGGGACAACCAAGAGACCCAGTACTTC.